Listed below are T cell receptor beta chains from one sample, sequenced in a study of blood T cell repertoires in COVID-19. Profiled with immunoSEQ multiplex PCR; TCRdb holds only in-frame clones, not every one. Of about 140,000 clones in the sample, around nine tenths were seen once. Sample: peripheral blood. These receptors all stem from a woman between 50 and 59 years old with active or convalescent COVID-19. The CDR3 runs from the conserved cysteine through the conserved F or W. The D gene is left open where the match is weak. Size is omitted from some rows. Given values are once, few, many or a class for expanded clones.

j_call d_call cdr3_length v_call clone_size cdr3_aa cdr3_nt
TRBJ2-7 NA 12 TRBV5-5 NA CASSLNSYEQYF TGTGCCAGCAGCCTTAACAGCTACGAGCAGTACTTC
TRBJ2-1 TRBD2 17 TRBV6-2/TRBV6-3 NA CASSHSASGNSYNEQFF TGTGCCAGCAGCCATTCGGCTAGCGGGAACTCCTACAATGAGCAGTTCTTC
TRBJ2-5 TRBD1 15 TRBV7-9 NA CASSLGAGGQETQYF TGTGCCAGCAGCTTAGGGGCAGGGGGACAAGAGACCCAGTACTTC
TRBJ2-1 NA 15 TRBV7-9 NA CASSLVDSSYNEQFF TGTGCCAGCAGCCTAGTCGATAGCTCCTACAATGAGCAGTTCTTC
TRBJ1-1 NA 13 TRBV29-1 NA CSVNSGGNTEAFF TGCAGCGTGAACTCAGGAGGAAACACTGAAGCTTTCTTT
TRBJ1-4 TRBD1 14 TRBV2 NA CASRGQTTNEKLFF TGTGCCAGCAGGGGACAGACAACTAATGAAAAACTGTTTTTT
TRBJ2-7 TRBD2 16 TRBV11-1 once CASSLAGAGGSYEQYF TGTGCCAGCAGCTTAGCCGGAGCGGGGGGCTCCTACGAGCAGTACTTC
TRBJ2-7 NA 13 TRBV6-2/TRBV6-3 NA CASSPRQPYEQYF TGTGCCAGCAGTCCACGACAGCCTTACGAGCAGTACTTC
TRBJ2-5 NA 14 TRBV9 NA CASSRGRAQETQYF TGTGCCAGCAGCAGGGGGAGGGCTCAAGAGACCCAGTACTTC
TRBJ2-2 NA 16 TRBV18 NA CASSPPNYSNTGELFF TGTGCCAGCTCACCACCGAACTATTCGAACACCGGGGAGCTGTTTTTT
TRBJ2-3 NA 13 TRBV5-4 NA CASSEGQKDTQYF TGTGCCAGCAGCGAGGGACAAAAAGATACGCAGTATTTT
TRBJ2-3 TRBD1 16 TRBV7-3 NA CASSSNTGGFGDTQYF TGTGCCAGCAGCTCCAATACAGGGGGCTTTGGAGATACGCAGTATTTT
TRBJ2-1 TRBD1 16 TRBV30 NA CAWSSDRPSSYNEQFF TGTGCCTGGAGTTCGGACAGGCCGAGCTCCTACAATGAGCAGTTCTTC
TRBJ1-6 TRBD1 15 TRBV6-6 NA CASSSNQGASSPLHF TGTGCCAGCAGTTCTAACCAGGGGGCAAGTTCACCCCTCCACTTT
TRBJ2-7 TRBD2 13 TRBV20-1 NA CSASQREVYEQYF TGCAGTGCTAGTCAGCGGGAGGTCTACGAGCAGTACTTC
TRBJ2-1 TRBD2 14 TRBV4-2 once CASSRRGGDNEQFF TGTGCCAGCAGCCGGCGGGGGGGCGACAATGAGCAGTTCTTC
TRBJ2-1 NA 17 TRBV21-1 once CASSKAYGLAGGYEQFF TGTGCCAGCAGCAAAGCTTACGGACTAGCGGGGGGCTATGAGCAGTTCTTC
TRBJ1-6 NA 15 TRBV28 NA CASSLRGGPNSPLHF TGTGCCAGCAGTTTAAGGGGGGGACCAAATTCACCCCTCCACTTT
TRBJ2-1 NA 13 TRBV7-9 NA CASRKGAKNEQFF TGTGCCAGCAGAAAAGGGGCAAAAAATGAGCAGTTCTTC
TRBJ2-5 TRBD2 18 TRBV10-3 NA CAISESAPTSGRRQTQYF TGTGCCATCAGTGAGTCCGCACCGACTAGCGGGAGACGACAGACCCAGTACTTC
TRBJ2-5 TRBD2 17 TRBV4-1 NA CASSPVFKSSGQETQYF TGCGCCAGCAGCCCCGTCTTTAAGTCTAGCGGGCAAGAGACCCAGTACTTC
TRBJ1-2 NA 15 TRBV9 NA CASSASGAAAYGYTF TGTGCCAGCAGCGCCTCAGGGGCCGCCGCCTATGGCTACACCTTC
TRBJ1-1 NA 14 TRBV10-3 NA CAISGTAENTEAFF TGTGCCATCAGTGGGACAGCCGAAAACACTGAAGCTTTCTTT
TRBJ2-7 TRBD1 16 TRBV6-1 few CASSANRGPTEREQYF TGTGCCAGCAGTGCGAACAGGGGCCCTACCGAGAGGGAGCAGTACTTC
TRBJ2-7 NA 22 TRBV12-5 NA CASGLVLNVRVGKRDGTYEQYF TGTGCTAGTGGTTTGGTACTAAATGTGAGGGTCGGTAAGAGAGACGGAACCTACGAGCAGTACTTC
TRBJ2-6 NA 16 TRBV7-8 NA CASSLVWGEGANVLTF TGTGCCAGCAGCTTAGTGTGGGGGGAGGGGGCCAACGTCCTGACTTTC
TRBJ1-2 NA 15 TRBV7-9 NA CASSPTGGGANGYTF TGTGCCAGCAGCCCCACGGGGGGGGGCGCAAATGGCTACACCTTC
TRBJ1-1 NA 13 TRBV5-1 NA CASSLALQTEAFF TGCGCCAGCAGCTTGGCCCTTCAGACTGAAGCTTTCTTT
TRBJ2-4 NA 16 TRBV4-3 NA CASSQDRGGSKNIQYF TGCGCCAGCAGCCAAGATAGGGGGGGAAGCAAAAACATTCAGTACTTC
TRBJ1-2 TRBD1 16 TRBV27 once CASSSIAGTGGYGYTF TGTGCCAGCAGTTCAATAGCCGGGACAGGGGGATATGGCTACACCTTC
TRBJ2-7 TRBD1 15 TRBV29-1 NA CSVLFFGTATYEQYF TGCAGCGTCCTATTTTTCGGGACAGCCACCTACGAGCAGTACTTC
TRBJ1-3 NA 16 TRBV19 NA CASSIGQDTSGNTIYF TGTGCCAGTAGTATAGGGCAGGACACCTCTGGAAACACCATATATTTT
TRBJ2-1 TRBD2 16 TRBV9 NA CASSAPQRETRNEQFF TGTGCCAGCAGCGCCCCCCAGCGGGAGACGAGGAATGAGCAGTTCTTC
TRBJ2-2 NA 17 TRBV6-6 NA CASSQRGPGPGTGELFF TGTGCCAGCAGTCAACGGGGTCCAGGCCCGGGCACCGGGGAGCTGTTTTTT
TRBJ1-1 TRBD1 13 TRBV7-8 NA CASRQGQNTEAFF TGTGCCAGTAGACAGGGCCAGAACACTGAAGCTTTCTTT